These T cell receptor beta chains were read from a single sample in a study of blood T cell repertoires in COVID-19. TCRdb keeps only in-frame clones here, not all; method: immunoSEQ multiplex PCR. The profile covers 81,000 or so clones, with about 85% appearing a single time and about an eighth taken by the ten largest. The sequencing sample was made of peripheral blood. Source of these receptors: a woman in her seventies with active or convalescent COVID-19. CDR3s include the opening cysteine and the closing phenylalanine or tryptophan. Each record gives: D gene, J gene, V gene, clone size, CDR3 DNA, CDR3 protein. A D gene is named only where the DNA matches it firmly. Size is omitted from some rows. Given values are once, few, many or a class for expanded clones.

NA,TRBJ2-7,TRBV6-5,NA,TGTGCCAGCAGATCCCGGGACAACTACGAGCAGTACTTC,CASRSRDNYEQYF
NA,TRBJ1-2,TRBV2,once,TGTGCCAGCAGTGATTACAGCGGAGGTAACTATGGCTACACCTTC,CASSDYSGGNYGYTF
TRBD2,TRBJ2-7,TRBV7-2,NA,TGTGCCAGCAGCCCGCGCGGGGGGCCGTACTCCTACGAGCAGTACTTC,CASSPRGGPYSYEQYF
NA,TRBJ2-2,TRBV9,NA,TGTGCCAGCAGCGTAGCTCACACGAACACCGGGGAGCTGTTTTTT,CASSVAHTNTGELFF
NA,TRBJ2-7,TRBV7-2,once,TGTGCCAGCAGCTTAGGCAGCTCTAGCTCCTACGAGCAGTACTTC,CASSLGSSSSYEQYF
TRBD2,TRBJ2-7,TRBV18,few,TGTGCCAGCTCCATAGGAGCGGGGGAGAACTACGAGCAGTACTTC,CASSIGAGENYEQYF
NA,TRBJ2-4,TRBV7-8,NA,TGTGCCAGCAGCCCAAACCGACCAGGGCCATTAAAGGAAGCCAAAAACATTCAGTACTTC,CASSPNRPGPLKEAKNIQYF
TRBD2,TRBJ2-7,TRBV5-1,NA,TGCGCCAGCAGCTTAAGCGGGGAACCCTACGAGCAGTACTTC,CASSLSGEPYEQYF
NA,TRBJ1-4,TRBV10-1,NA,TGCGCCAGCAGTGACGCGGAAAAACTGTTTTTT,CASSDAEKLFF
TRBD2,TRBJ2-1,TRBV29-1,NA,TGCAGCGCCTCCGGGGGGGGTTACAATGAGCAGTTCTTC,CSASGGGYNEQFF
NA,TRBJ2-7,TRBV28,once,TGTGCCAGCAGTTTGCTGGGCAGGGACGAGCAGTACTTC,CASSLLGRDEQYF
NA,TRBJ1-1,TRBV5-6,NA,TGTGCCAGCAGACGGCGGGGTCCCACTGAAGCTTTCTTT,CASRRRGPTEAFF
NA,TRBJ1-4,TRBV2,NA,TGTGCCAGTAGGGGTCTTGAGGAAAAACTGTTTTTT,CASRGLEEKLFF
TRBD2,TRBJ2-5,TRBV9,NA,TGTGCCAGCAGCTTCAGCGGGGGCCAAGAGACCCAGTACTTC,CASSFSGGQETQYF
TRBD1,TRBJ1-1,TRBV7-9,NA,TGTGCCAGCAGCATACGACAGGGCTCGTGGGGGCTGAACACTGAAGCTTTCTTT,CASSIRQGSWGLNTEAFF
TRBD2,TRBJ2-3,TRBV18,NA,TGTGCCAGCTCACCACCTAGCGGGGGCCGCACAGATACGCAGTATTTT,CASSPPSGGRTDTQYF
NA,TRBJ1-1,TRBV7-9,NA,TGTGCCAGCCGCGAGAGGGCGAACACTGAAGCTTTCTTT,CASRERANTEAFF
TRBD2,TRBJ2-1,TRBV11-2,once,TGTGCCAGCAGCTTAGCCCTACTAGCGGGGGGACTAAATGAGCAGTTCTTC,CASSLALLAGGLNEQFF
TRBD1,TRBJ1-2,TRBV19,NA,TGTGCCAGTAGCCCTTCCAAGGGACAGGGGTTTTATGGCTACACCTTC,CASSPSKGQGFYGYTF
NA,TRBJ1-4,TRBV18,NA,TGTGCCAGCTCACCAGGGCTCACTAATGAAAAACTGTTTTTT,CASSPGLTNEKLFF
TRBD1,TRBJ1-5,TRBV28,NA,TGTGCCAGCAGTCCTCCTTATTGGACAGGGGGGGGTAAGCCCCAGCATTTT,CASSPPYWTGGGKPQHF
TRBD1,TRBJ1-6,TRBV7-8,NA,TGTGCCAGCACCGTCGGGACAGGGAATTCACCCCTCCACTTT,CASTVGTGNSPLHF
TRBD2,TRBJ2-7,TRBV5-1,NA,TGCGCCAGCAGCTTTTCTAGCGGGGGGCAGGTGTACTTC,CASSFSSGGQVYF
TRBD2,TRBJ2-7,TRBV2,once,TGTGCCAGCAGTGTCGGGGGGAGAAACTACGAGCAGTACTTC,CASSVGGRNYEQYF
TRBD2,TRBJ2-3,TRBV7-6,NA,TGTGCCAGCAGCTTAGCGCCTAGCGGGGAACGGAATACGCAGTATTTT,CASSLAPSGERNTQYF
NA,TRBJ1-2,TRBV5-6,NA,TGTGCCAGCAGCTTGGAATTTCGGGGTTATGGCTACACCTTC,CASSLEFRGYGYTF
NA,TRBJ2-5,TRBV7-9,NA,TGTGCCAGCAGCTTAGGACAGGCCGTAAGAGGGGAAGAGACCCAGTACTTC,CASSLGQAVRGEETQYF
TRBD1,TRBJ1-1,TRBV10-3,NA,TGTGCCATCAGTGAGGAAACAGGGGGTAACACTGAAGCTTTCTTT,CAISEETGGNTEAFF
NA,TRBJ1-6,TRBV15,NA,TGTGCCACCAGCAGAGGGGAGGGACGAGGGAATTCACCCCTCCACTTT,CATSRGEGRGNSPLHF
NA,TRBJ2-3,TRBV6-6,NA,TGTGCCAGCATTCGAGGGACTAGCACAGATACGCAGTATTTT,CASIRGTSTDTQYF
NA,TRBJ1-5,TRBV6-1,NA,TGTGCCAGCAGTGAAGGGGCAGCGGGTCAGCCCCAGCATTTT,CASSEGAAGQPQHF
NA,TRBJ1-3,TRBV28,few,TGTGCCAGCAGGCAAAGAGACAGGTTCTCGAACACCATATATTTT,CASRQRDRFSNTIYF
TRBD1,TRBJ2-2,TRBV24-1,NA,TGTGCCACCACCCGGACAGGGACGACCGGGGAGCTGTTTTTT,CATTRTGTTGELFF
NA,TRBJ2-7,TRBV7-9,NA,TGTGCCAGCAGCCGCACAGGCGACGAGCAGTACTTC,CASSRTGDEQYF
NA,TRBJ1-2,TRBV5-1,NA,TGCGCCAGCAGCCCCAGTGGTCAGGGCGATCGTGGCTACACCTTC,CASSPSGQGDRGYTF
TRBD1,TRBJ2-3,TRBV18,NA,TGTGCCAGCTCACCAGTCGGACAGGGTAGCACAGATACGCAGTATTTT,CASSPVGQGSTDTQYF
NA,TRBJ1-2,TRBV29-1,NA,TGCAGCGTTGAGGAGGGCCCCCGGAACTCCAACTATGGCTACACCTTC,CSVEEGPRNSNYGYTF
NA,TRBJ1-1,TRBV21-1,NA,TGTGCCAGCAGATTTGAAAACGCCGACAGGGGGGTCGTAAACACTGAAGCTTTCTTT,CASRFENADRGVVNTEAFF
NA,TRBJ1-5,TRBV6-4,NA,TGTGCCAGCAGTGACGAGGCCCGCCTAAAAAGGTATTATAGCAATCAGCCCCAGCATTTT,CASSDEARLKRYYSNQPQHF
TRBD2,TRBJ2-5,TRBV5-1,NA,TGCGCCAGCAGCTTGGGACTAGCGGGGAGCCAAGAGACCCAGTACTTC,CASSLGLAGSQETQYF
TRBD1,TRBJ1-5,TRBV6-2/TRBV6-3,NA,TGTGCCAGCAGCCGAGCTCCAGGGGGCACAGGGCAGCCCCAGCATTTT,CASSRAPGGTGQPQHF
NA,TRBJ2-5,TRBV25-1,once,TGTGCCAGCAGTCCCGGCTCGGGGTGGCAAGAGACCCAGTACTTC,CASSPGSGWQETQYF
NA,TRBJ1-1,TRBV7-2,NA,TGTGCCAGCAGCTTAGGCGTCAGGGGAAACACTGAAGCTTTCTTT,CASSLGVRGNTEAFF
NA,TRBJ2-7,TRBV3-1/TRBV3-2,NA,TGTGCCAGCAGCCCGTCGAGGGAGCAGTACTTC,CASSPSREQYF
NA,TRBJ1-2,TRBV2,NA,TGTGCCAGCAGTGACAGGGGATTTGGGGGCTACACCTTC,CASSDRGFGGYTF
TRBD1,TRBJ2-1,TRBV19,once,TGTGCCAGTAGTTCGGGACAGGGGGGCAATGAGCAGTTCTTC,CASSSGQGGNEQFF
NA,TRBJ2-3,TRBV4-3,NA,TGCGCCAGCAGTCTGGGCCAGCCCGGCGCAGATACGCAGTATTTT,CASSLGQPGADTQYF
TRBD1,TRBJ1-5,TRBV6-6,NA,TGTGCCAGCAGTCCGGGACAGGGGGCTTTAGGTGCTCAGCCCCAGCATTTT,CASSPGQGALGAQPQHF
TRBD1,TRBJ2-3,TRBV18,NA,TGTGCCAGCTCATCGACAGGGATCAGCACAGATACGCAGTATTTT,CASSSTGISTDTQYF
TRBD1,TRBJ1-2,TRBV6-5,NA,TGTGCCAGCAGCACGGGGACAGTAGAACAGGGCTACACCTTC,CASSTGTVEQGYTF
NA,TRBJ2-3,TRBV7-9,NA,TGTGCCAGCAGCCCCGAGGGGGGGGCAGATACGCAGTATTTT,CASSPEGGADTQYF
NA,TRBJ2-7,TRBV18,many,TGTGCCAGCTCACCGGACAGCTACGAGCAGTACTTC,CASSPDSYEQYF
TRBD1,TRBJ2-4,TRBV6-2/TRBV6-3,NA,TGTGCCAGCAGTGCCCGGGACAGGGGGCCCAATTTTCAGTACTTC,CASSARDRGPNFQYF
NA,TRBJ2-1,TRBV9,NA,TGTGCCAGCAGCGTGAATAGCTACAATGAGCAGTTCTTC,CASSVNSYNEQFF
TRBD1,TRBJ1-2,TRBV4-3,hyperexpanded,TGCGCCAGCAGCCAAGGAGCAGGACAGGGCTATGGCTACACCTTC,CASSQGAGQGYGYTF